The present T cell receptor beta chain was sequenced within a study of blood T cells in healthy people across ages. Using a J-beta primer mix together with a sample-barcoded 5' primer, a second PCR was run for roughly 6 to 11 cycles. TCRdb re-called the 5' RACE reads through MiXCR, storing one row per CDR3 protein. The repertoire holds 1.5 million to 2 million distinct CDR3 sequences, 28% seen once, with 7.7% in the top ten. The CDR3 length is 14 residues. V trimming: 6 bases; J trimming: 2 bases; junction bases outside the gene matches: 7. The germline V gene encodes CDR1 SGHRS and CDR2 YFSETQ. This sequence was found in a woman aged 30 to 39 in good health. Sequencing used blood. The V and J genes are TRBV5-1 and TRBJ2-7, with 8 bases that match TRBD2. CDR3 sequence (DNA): TGCGCCAGCACGTCGGCTAGCGGGCCCTACGAGCAGTACTTC. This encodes CASTSASGPYEQYF.